The rows below give T cell receptor beta chains drawn from one sample of a study of low-dose radiotherapy and immunotherapy resistance in tumors. Each CDR3 protein is one row after TCRdb ran MiXCR on the reads. The sample includes 100,000 or so distinct CDR3 sequences, around 20% of them seen just once. The source material was PBMCs, sampled after low-dose radiotherapy plus immunotherapy. These TCRs come from a male donor with prostate cancer. Both conserved end residues are part of each CDR3. D genes are given only for firm matches. Clone sizes are given selectively: once, few, many, or a class where the clone is expanded.

D | size | J | V | DNA | CDR3
- | few | TRBJ1-5 | TRBV7-8 | TGTGCCAGCAGCCCCGACAGTAGCAATCAGCCCCAGCATTTT | CASSPDSSNQPQHF
- | many | TRBJ1-1 | TRBV20-1 | TGCAGTGCTAGACTGAACACTGAAGCTTTCTTT | CSARLNTEAFF
- | - | TRBJ2-5 | TRBV9 | TGTGCCAGCAGCGGGGGGGGGGCCGGGGAGACCCAGTACTTC | CASSGGGAGETQYF
- | medium-sized | TRBJ2-1 | TRBV21-1 | TGTGCCAGCGGGAGGGAACTAGAGGGGCTTGGGATTTCCTACAATGAGCAGTTCTTC | CASGRELEGLGISYNEQFF
- | once | TRBJ2-7 | TRBV6-8 | TGTGCCAGCAGGGGGGAACCCTACGAGCAGTACTTC | CASRGEPYEQYF
- | - | TRBJ1-5 | TRBV3-1 | TGTGCCAGCAGCCAATCGAGGGGGAGGCAGCCCCAGCATTTT | CASSQSRGRQPQHF
- | - | TRBJ2-7 | TRBV9 | TGTGCCAGCAGCCCCGGACAGAACTACGAGCAGTACTTC | CASSPGQNYEQYF
- | many | TRBJ2-1 | TRBV2 | TGTGCCAGCGGAGGGGACAGCTACAATGAGCAGTTCTTC | CASGGDSYNEQFF
- | - | TRBJ2-5 | TRBV29-1 | TGCAGCGTTGGCGGTTTAGGAGAGACCCAGTACTTC | CSVGGLGETQYF
- | - | TRBJ1-1 | TRBV28 | TGTGCCAGCAGTTTAGGAAAGAACACTGAAGCTTTCTTT | CASSLGKNTEAFF
- | - | TRBJ2-1 | TRBV6-2/TRBV6-3 | TGTGCCAGCAGAGGTTGGACCCATAAGCAGTTCTTC | CASRGWTHKQFF
TRBD1 | many | TRBJ2-2 | TRBV2 | TGTGCCAGCAGGTACCGGGACAGGGATTTTGTGACCGGGGAGCTGTTTTTT | CASRYRDRDFVTGELFF
- | - | TRBJ1-4 | TRBV19 | TGTGCCAGTAGTATTCCGCCGACAGCAACTAATGAAAAACTGTTTTTT | CASSIPPTATNEKLFF
TRBD1 | - | TRBJ1-4 | TRBV4-3 | TGCGCCAGCAGCCAAGGGTTATCCGGGACAGGCTTTAATGAAAAACTGTTTTTT | CASSQGLSGTGFNEKLFF
TRBD2 | - | TRBJ2-1 | TRBV7-2 | TGTGCCAGCGGGCCCGGGACTAATTACCGGAATGAGCAGTTCTTC | CASGPGTNYRNEQFF
- | - | TRBJ1-5 | TRBV5-6 | TGTGCCAGCAGCTTGGAAAGGGGGGAGACCCAGCATTTT | CASSLERGETQHF
- | many | TRBJ2-7 | TRBV7-2 | TGTGCCAGCAGCTGGGGCGGGACCGGCGAGCAGTACTTC | CASSWGGTGEQYF
- | many | TRBJ1-4 | TRBV20-1 | TGCAGTGCTAGAGATTCTCGCTCTCGGGGGGGGGGAATAGATGAAAAACTGTTTTTT | CSARDSRSRGGGIDEKLFF
- | many | TRBJ1-1 | TRBV20-1 | TGCAGTGCTAGTCCCCCCGACAGTGAGAACACTGAAGCTTTCTTT | CSASPPDSENTEAFF
- | many | TRBJ2-2 | TRBV7-8 | TGTGCCAGCAGCTTCGGGCCCGGGGAGCTGTTTTTT | CASSFGPGELFF
- | many | TRBJ1-2 | TRBV7-9 | TGTGCCAGCAGCCCCGGGACCGCCGTCTACACCTTC | CASSPGTAVYTF
- | many | TRBJ2-7 | TRBV5-1 | TGCGCCAGCAACTCCGGGACCTACGAGCAGTACTTC | CASNSGTYEQYF
TRBD1 | many | TRBJ1-6 | TRBV6-4 | TGTGCCAGCAGAGGACAGGGAGGTTCACCCCTCCACTTT | CASRGQGGSPLHF
TRBD1 | many | TRBJ1-2 | TRBV5-1 | TGCGCCAGCAGCTTGGATTCGGGACAGGCCACGGGCTACACCTTC | CASSLDSGQATGYTF
- | many | TRBJ2-3 | TRBV7-2 | TGTGCCAGCAGCTTATTGGGTCCAGATACGCAGTATTTT | CASSLLGPDTQYF
- | many | TRBJ1-1 | TRBV6-5 | TGTGCCAGCAGCACCGGGCCCTTCACTGAAGCTTTCTTT | CASSTGPFTEAFF
TRBD1 | many | TRBJ1-2 | TRBV27 | TGTGCCAGCAGTTGGGACAGGGACGTTAACTATGGCTACACCTTC | CASSWDRDVNYGYTF
- | many | TRBJ2-5 | TRBV6-5 | TGTGCCAGCAGTTCTACAGGGTTCGGGGAGACCCAGTACTTC | CASSSTGFGETQYF